The present TCR beta chain was sequenced within a study of blood T cells in healthy people across ages. There are a few counts of this clonotype. Primed by a sample-barcoded 5' primer and a J-beta primer mix, a second PCR proceeded for roughly 7 to 11 cycles. One entry per CDR3 protein results from TCRdb running MiXCR on the 5' RACE reads. The sample yields about 730,000 distinct CDR3 sequences, 35% to 45% seen once. The receptor was derived from a woman aged 60 to 75 in good health. The specimen was blood.

DNA for the CDR3: TGCGCCAGCAGCCAAGATCCGGGAGGAACCCACTATGGCTACACCTTC. Its protein is CASSQDPGGTHYGYTF. V and J are TRBV4-1 and TRBJ1-2; D is unresolved. The CDR3 spans 16 residues. Trimming removed 0 bases from V and 3 bases from J, with 14 bases in between. CDR1 is MGHRA, CDR2 YSYEKL, per germline.